These 4 T cell receptor beta chains share one sample of origin, sequenced in a study of T cells after yellow fever vaccination. MiXCR was run by TCRdb on the 5' RACE reads, yielding one entry per CDR3 protein. The sample carries hundreds of thousands of distinct CDR3 sequences, around an eighth recorded once. The material was PBMCs, obtained on the day of the yellow fever booster vaccination. These receptors were collected from a man younger than 40 who received the YFV17D yellow fever vaccine.

In its sample, this clonotype was seen a few times. The chain has TRBV20-1 and TRBJ2-7, with D unclear. With 5 bases removed from V and 3 bases from J, the gap between germline ends came to 17 bases. Germline CDR1 reads DFQATT; CDR2 reads SNEGSKA (reference sequence). This CDR3 spans 14 amino acids. The DNA for the CDR3 is TGCAGTGCTGTGAGACCGGGTGATATCTACGAGCAGTACTTC. Protein product: CSAVRPGDIYEQYF.

This clonotype was counted a few times. The chain joins TRBV28 to TRBJ2-2; weak D call: TRBD1 (5 bases). This CDR3 comprises 12 residues. CDR1 and CDR2 from the germline V gene are MDHEN and SYDVKM. V shed 8 bases and J shed 6 bases, with 10 bases lying between them. The CDR3 sequence: CASLRVPGELFF. As DNA, the CDR3 is TGTGCCAGCCTCAGGGTGCCCGGGGAGCTGTTTTTT.

This clonotype has a handful of counts. Its ends do not fully match the called genes, so a read error is possible. The V call is TRBV5-1, the J call TRBJ2-2; 11 bases align to TRBD2. This CDR3 spans 18 amino acids. The V gene's germline CDR1 is SGHRS and CDR2 YFSETQ. The CDR3 protein is CASSLVPQTSGNAGELFF. The CDR3 DNA sequence: TGCGCCAGCAGCTTGGTTCCCCAGACTAGCGGGAACGCCGGGGAGCTGTTTTTT.

V and J are TRBV6-2 or TRBV6-3 and TRBJ2-1; 7 nucleotides align to TRBD2. Germline V gives CDR1 MNHEY, CDR2 SVGEGT. V dropped 7 bases and J dropped 10; count of bases not matched to a gene: 13. CDR3 size: 14 residues. CDR3 loop: CASTPQLALGEQFF. Here the CDR3 DNA reads TGTGCCAGCACCCCCCAACTAGCGCTGGGCGAGCAGTTCTTC.